Listed below are T cell receptor beta chains from one sample, sequenced in a study of blood T cell repertoires in COVID-19. The repertoire was sequenced with immunoSEQ multiplex PCR; TCRdb's copy has only in-frame clones and lacks some. This sample carries roughly 70,000 clones, around 75% of them seen once, and the ten largest clones take roughly 20%. Sample: peripheral blood. Every receptor here comes from a man between 65 and 85 years old with acute or convalescent COVID-19. Both conserved end residues are part of each CDR3. D genes are given only for firm matches. Only part of the rows carry a size: once, few, many, or a class if the clone is expanded.

j_gene | d_gene | len | v_gene | abundance | CDR3nt | CDR3aa
TRBJ1-5 | TRBD1 | 15 | TRBV6-2/TRBV6-3 | - | TGTGCCAGCAGCACGGACAGGGGGCTTGGTCAGCCCCAGCATTTT | CASSTDRGLGQPQHF
TRBJ2-1 | TRBD1 | 14 | TRBV28 | - | TGTGCCAGCAGTCCCCGACAGGGTGCCGATGAGCAGTTCTTC | CASSPRQGADEQFF
TRBJ1-2 | TRBD1 | 14 | TRBV6-5 | - | TGTGCCAGCAGTCCCGACAGGGGAGGGAATGGCTACACCTTC | CASSPDRGGNGYTF
TRBJ1-5 | - | 13 | TRBV7-8 | once | TGTGCCAGCAGCTTGGGGGCTTATCAGCCCCAGCATTTT | CASSLGAYQPQHF
TRBJ2-3 | TRBD2 | 18 | TRBV7-9 | - | TGTGCCAGCAGCTTAGCGCTAATGGGACTAGCGGAGGTGGAGCCGCAGTATTTT | CASSLALMGLAEVEPQYF
TRBJ2-1 | - | 14 | TRBV7-8 | - | TGTGCCAGCAGCTTAGCGCCAGGGGACAATGAGCAGTTCTTC | CASSLAPGDNEQFF
TRBJ2-5 | TRBD2 | 16 | TRBV6-4 | few | TGTGCCAGCAGAGGACTAGCGGGGACGTACCAAGAGACCCAGTACTTC | CASRGLAGTYQETQYF
TRBJ2-3 | - | 15 | TRBV27 | - | TGTGCCAGCAGTTCGTTCACAGGGAAACCAGATACGCAGTATTTT | CASSSFTGKPDTQYF
TRBJ1-1 | - | 12 | TRBV28 | few | TGTGCCAGCACCACGACCGGGACTCCCTCTTTCTTT | CASTTTGTPSFF
TRBJ1-4 | - | 13 | TRBV27 | - | TGTGCCAGCAGTTTGGGGACATCTGAAAAACTGTTTTTT | CASSLGTSEKLFF
TRBJ2-1 | TRBD2 | 17 | TRBV4-3 | - | TGCGCCAGCAGCCAAGATCTACGGGGGGTTACATACAATGAGCAGTTCTTC | CASSQDLRGVTYNEQFF
TRBJ2-3 | - | 14 | TRBV5-4 | - | TGTGCCAGCAGCAGCGATTTTGGCACAGATACGCAGTATTTT | CASSSDFGTDTQYF
TRBJ2-2 | - | 14 | TRBV10-3 | few | TGTGCCATCAGTGGCAGGGCGAACACCGGGGAGCTGTTTTTT | CAISGRANTGELFF